The 23 T cell receptor beta chains below come from one sample, sequenced in a study of blood T cells in healthy people across ages. The use of a sample-barcoded 5' primer and a J-beta primer mix characterized a second PCR of roughly 7 to 11 cycles. MiXCR, run by TCRdb on the 5' RACE reads, gives a single entry per CDR3 protein. The top ten clones hold under 4.5% of a sample with about 720,000 distinct CDR3 sequences, 20% to 30% of them seen once. The same sample was also studied in work on T cells of mothers and their children.

Specimen: blood. All receptors come from a boy aged 10-17 years in good health.

This clonotype was seen only a few times. The chain is built from TRBV12-3 or TRBV12-4 and TRBJ2-5, with D hard to call. V lost 5 bases and J lost 0, with 10 bases in between. CDR3 length: 14 amino acids. The CDR3 sequence is CASSPSEYQETQYF. As DNA, the CDR3 is TGTGCCAGCAGTCCCTCAGAGTACCAAGAGACCCAGTACTTC.

The chain recombines TRBV20-1 with TRBJ1-2, with D unresolved. CDR1 and CDR2 from the germline V gene are DFQATT and SNEGSKA (reference sequence). V lost 2 bases and J 0 bases, leaving 10 bases between the germline ends. CDR3 length equals 14 residues. DNA of the CDR3: TGCAGTGCTAGATCGCCCGAATCTAACTATGGCTACACCTTC. Translation gives CSARSPESNYGYTF.

This clonotype was counted only a few times. This chain links TRBV6-2 or TRBV6-3 with TRBJ1-5; perhaps TRBD1 as D (5 bases). This CDR3 comprises 15 residues. Per the germline V gene, CDR1 is MNHEY and CDR2 is SVGEGT. The V end was cut by 6 bases, the J end by 9 bases, with 21 bases between. The CDR3 is CASSRDYLQGTPQHF. The CDR3 bases are TGTGCCAGCAGCCGCGATTACCTGCAGGGTACGCCCCAGCATTTT.

The CDR3 DNA reads TGTGCCAGCAGTGTGTACGCAGATACGCAGTATTTT. It specifies CASSVYADTQYF. This chain uses TRBV12-3 or TRBV12-4 with TRBJ2-3, with unresolved D. This CDR3 region has 12 residues. V was cut by 5 bases and J by 4 bases, with 7 bases left in between.

This sequence joins TRBV28 and TRBJ1-4; D not certain. Germline CDR1 reads MDHEN; CDR2 reads SYDVKM. There are 15 residues in the CDR3. The V and J ends lost 0 bases and 6 bases respectively, with 11 bases between them. CDR3 sequence (DNA): TGTGCCAGCAGTTTATGGGGGTCGGCGGATGAAAAACTGTTTTTT. Its protein is CASSLWGSADEKLFF.

This clonotype came up a few times. The rearrangement uses TRBV4-3 and TRBJ1-4, with D perhaps matching TRBD1 (5 bases). CDR1 and CDR2 from the germline V gene are LGHNA and YSLEER. V dropped 1 base and J dropped 8 bases, with 23 bases sitting between them. CDR3 size: 18 residues. The CDR3 protein is CASSQAGKGWGPEEKLFF. CDR3 bases: TGCGCCAGCAGCCAAGCGGGGAAGGGTTGGGGCCCGGAGGAAAAACTGTTTTTT.

Worth noting for this clonotype: One junction end does not reproduce the germline sequence, and a read error may be involved. The chain has TRBV9 and TRBJ2-5; 10 nucleotides align to TRBD2. Germline CDR1 SGDLS, CDR2 YYNGEE. CDR3 length: 17 amino acids. DNA of the CDR3: TGTGCCAGCAGCGGAGCTCTAGCGGGGGCGGACCAAGAGACCCATTACTTC. Translation gives CASSGALAGADQETHYF.

In its sample, this clonotype was seen a few times. V and J are TRBV6-6 and TRBJ2-1; TRBD2 aligns across 10 bases. The CDR3 runs to 15 residues. Trimming took 7 bases from V and 9 from J; bases not matched to a gene: 12. Germline V CDR1 and CDR2: MNHNY, SVGAGI (reference sequence). CDR3 DNA: TGTGCCAGCACCCCAGCGGGAGGGCTCGAAGGTGAGCAGTTCTTC. Translation gives CASTPAGGLEGEQFF.

The chain has TRBV27 and TRBJ2-7; 11 nucleotides line up with TRBD2. This CDR3 region has 15 residues. Germline V gene sequence: CDR1 MNHEY, CDR2 SMNVEV (reference sequence). Trimming at V came to 6 bases and at J to 0 bases, leaving 4 bases not matched to a gene. For the CDR3, the DNA is TGTGCCAGCAGGCTTACTAGCGGGAGCTCCTACGAGCAGTACTTC. Protein: CASRLTSGSSYEQYF.

In this sample, this clonotype turned up a few times. V and J are TRBV6-2 or TRBV6-3 and TRBJ2-2; D may be TRBD1 (6 bases). The CDR3 is 15 amino acids. Per the germline V gene, CDR1 is MNHEY and CDR2 is SVGEGT. The ends were cut back, 4 bases at V and 0 bases at J, with 9 bases in the middle. The CDR3 reads CASSFGQPNTGELFF. The CDR3 nucleotides are TGTGCCAGCAGTTTTGGACAGCCGAACACCGGGGAGCTGTTTTTT.

J is TRBJ2-1 and V is TRBV7-2; maybe TRBD2 (6 bases). Trimming pared 0 bases from V and 9 bases from J, leaving 15 bases between. Germline CDR1 SGHTA, CDR2 FQGNSA. CDR3 length: 15 amino acids. CDR3 sequence: CASSLAPVGGIEQFF. The CDR3, as DNA: TGTGCCAGCAGCTTAGCCCCCGTCGGCGGGATTGAGCAGTTCTTC.

The gene calls are TRBV20-1 and TRBJ2-5, with D uncertain. The CDR3 loop spans 12 amino acids. V gave up 4 bases and J gave up 1 base, with 7 bases separating them. Germline values: CDR1 DFQATT, CDR2 SNEGSKA (reference sequence). DNA for the CDR3: TGCAGTGCTAAACAAGTCCAAGAGACCCAGTACTTC. It is translated as CSAKQVQETQYF.

CDR3 residues: CASSQERDLGYEKLFF. The CDR3 DNA is TGCGCCAGCAGCCAAGAACGGGACCTGGGTTATGAAAAACTGTTTTTT. The chain has TRBV4-3 and TRBJ1-4; perhaps TRBD1 as D (5 bases). There are 16 residues in the CDR3. V lost 0 bases and J 6 bases, leaving 14 bases between the germline ends. Germline assignment: CDR1 LGHNA and CDR2 YSLEER.

The chain uses TRBV15 and TRBJ1-5; possibly TRBD1 for D (5 bases). Germline assignment: CDR1 LNHNV and CDR2 YYDKDF (reference sequence). The CDR3 consists of 15 residues. V lost 3 bases to trimming and J lost 7 bases, with 16 bases between them. DNA for the CDR3: TGTGCCACCAGCAGCGCGGGGCAAGAGTACCAGCCCCAGCATTTT. Amino acid sequence: CATSSAGQEYQPQHF. Full variable domain (remainder filled in from reference TRBV15 and TRBJ1-5): DAMVIQNPRYQVTQFGKPVTLSCSQTLNHNVMYWYQQKSSQAPKLLFHYYDKDFNNEADTPDNFQSRRPNTSFCFLDIRSPGLGDTAMYLCATSSAGQEYQPQHFGDGTRLSIL.

The V gene is TRBV7-2, the J gene TRBJ2-7; D uncertain. CDR3 length: 13 amino acids. Between the trimmed V and J ends, which lost 1 base and 5 bases, there was a span of 9 bases. From germline, CDR1 is SGHTA and CDR2 FQGNSA. The CDR3 loop is CASSLVWSDEQYF. The CDR3 nucleotides read TGTGCCAGCAGCTTAGTATGGTCCGACGAGCAGTACTTC.

The chain couples TRBV2 to TRBJ2-3; tentatively, D is TRBD2 (6 bases). The length of the CDR3 is 15 residues. Germline V gene data show CDR1 as SNHLY and CDR2 as FYNNEI. Trimming removed 7 bases from V and 4 bases from J, with 18 bases in between. The CDR3 is CASIVGAGSSDTQYF. CDR3 coding DNA: TGTGCCAGCATCGTCGGGGCGGGGAGCTCAGATACGCAGTATTTT.

The gene calls are TRBV20-1 and TRBJ2-5; D is possibly TRBD1 (6 bases). TRBJ2-7 explains the end of the DNA better; the J call may be wrong. The CDR3 loop spans 16 amino acids. Germline CDR1 is DFQATT and CDR2 is SNEGSKA (reference sequence). CDR3 in DNA: TGCAGTGCAGAGGGACATGAGGGACCACGGGACTACGAGCAGTACTTC. This sequence encodes CSAEGHEGPRDYEQYF.

The chain has TRBV7-9 and TRBJ2-1, with 7 bases identical to TRBD2. V lost 4 bases to trimming and J lost 9 bases; unmatched junction nucleotides: 12. This CDR3 comprises 15 residues. Germline CDR1 reads SEHNR; CDR2 reads FQNEAQ (reference sequence). This chain's CDR3 is CASSSQVAGEIEQFF. The CDR3 DNA is TGTGCCAGCAGCTCCCAGGTGGCGGGAGAGATTGAGCAGTTCTTC.

Turning to this clonotype: A junction boundary mismatches the germline segment, possibly from a read error. The J gene is TRBJ2-3, the V gene TRBV4-1, with 13 bases matching TRBD2. Germline V lookup: CDR1 MGHRA, CDR2 YSYEKL. The CDR3 covers 13 residues. The CDR3 coding sequence is TGCGCCAGCAGCCAAGGTACTAGCGGGAGGGCCCATTTT. The encoded protein is CASSQGTSGRAHF.

This clonotype was detected only a few times. The J gene is TRBJ2-5, the V gene TRBV11-3, with D possibly TRBD2 on 6 matching bases. The CDR3 is 13 residues long. Trimming cost V 1 base and J 11 bases, with 14 bases left between them. The V gene's germline CDR1 is SGHNT and CDR2 YENEEA. The CDR3 reads CASSLGSGRTQYF. The CDR3 nucleotides read TGTGCCAGCAGCTTAGGATCAGGGAGGACACAGTACTTC.

There are a few counts of this clonotype. V and J are TRBV29-1 and TRBJ2-5, with 9 bases identical to TRBD2. Germline V lookup: CDR1 SQVTM, CDR2 ANQGSEA. V shed 3 bases, J shed 4 bases, and the junction held 3 bases outside the gene matches. The CDR3 consists of 13 residues. In nucleotides, the CDR3 is TGCAGCGTTGACGCGGGGGGGAGAGAGACCCAGTACTTC. Translation gives CSVDAGGRETQYF.

The chain carries TRBV20-1 and TRBJ2-5, with D possibly being TRBD1 (5 bases). The germline gives CDR1 DFQATT, CDR2 SNEGSKA (reference sequence). The CDR3 runs 16 residues. The V and J ends lost 0 bases and 3 bases respectively, with 17 bases between them. The CDR3 spells CSARDNPQGREETQYF. CDR3 sequence (DNA): TGCAGTGCTAGAGATAATCCCCAGGGCAGGGAAGAGACCCAGTACTTC.

The rearrangement links TRBV10-3 to TRBJ2-7; TRBD1 matches at 9 bases. The CDR3 runs to 14 residues. V shed 10 bases, J shed 2 bases, and the junction held 9 bases outside the gene matches. The V gene's germline CDR1 is ENHRY and CDR2 SYGVKD. The CDR3 loop is CATRLGQGTYEQYF. The CDR3 DNA reads TGTGCCACCAGATTGGGACAGGGAACCTACGAGCAGTACTTC.